Shown below are 14 T cell receptor beta chains from a single sample sequenced in a study of CD8+ T cells in alopecia areata. Treatment specified: oral pan-JAK inhibitor, 5-10 mg twice daily. Isolated RNA was reverse transcribed into cDNA used as the sequencing template. Only in-frame clones appear in the TCRdb table, and some are missing; sequencing was by immunoSEQ multiplex PCR. This sample has approximately 200,000 clones, with roughly three fifths found just once. This specimen was CD4+ T cells sorted from blood, taken at week 4, from a patient treated with tofacitinib. The receptor source for this set is a human donor with alopecia areata.

The chain carries TRBV4-1 and TRBJ2-5; 7 nucleotides line up with TRBD1. The CDR3 length is 15 residues. V lost 0 bases and J lost 4; bases outside the gene matches: 5. Germline lookup yields CDR1 MGHRA and CDR2 YSYEKL. CDR3 protein: CASSQEGDSAETQYF. The CDR3, as DNA: TGCGCCAGCAGCCAAGAGGGGGACAGCGCAGAGACCCAGTACTTC.

V gene TRBV29-1 combines with J gene TRBJ2-3, with D unclear. The germline V gene has CDR1 SQVTM and CDR2 ANQGSEA. This CDR3 has 13 residues. The germline V and J ends were trimmed by 6 bases and 2 bases, with 12 bases remaining between them. The CDR3 is CSVSTSYTDTQYF. The CDR3 nucleotides read TGCAGCGTGTCGACTTCGTACACAGATACGCAGTATTTT.

This clone was seen a handful of times. The chain employs TRBV28 and TRBJ2-3; weak D call: TRBD2 (6 bases). Germline CDR1 is MDHEN and CDR2 is SYDVKM. V lost 3 bases to trimming and J lost 0 bases, with 13 bases between them. The CDR3 totals 16 residues. CDR3 sequence (DNA): TGTGCCAGCAGTTTCCAGGGCGGGGACAGCACAGATACGCAGTATTTT. Protein sequence: CASSFQGGDSTDTQYF.

This clone was counted between two and nine times. This sequence joins TRBV29-1 and TRBJ1-1; no definite D call. Trimming stripped 1 base from V and 3 bases from J, with 6 bases between. CDR3 length: 12 amino acids. From germline, CDR1 is SQVTM and CDR2 ANQGSEA. The CDR3 is CSVEGLYTEAFF. As DNA, the CDR3 is TGCAGCGTTGAAGGGCTGTACACTGAAGCTTTCTTT.

This chain joins TRBV30 and TRBJ1-5; TRBD1 aligns across 7 bases. The germline gives CDR1 GTSNPN, CDR2 SVGIG (reference sequence). Germline trimming cut 3 bases from V and 7 bases from J; bases unmatched to any gene: 9. This CDR3 spans 14 amino acids. CDR3 amino acids: CAWRETGRGQPQHF. In DNA, the CDR3 is TGTGCCTGGAGGGAGACAGGGCGGGGACAGCCCCAGCATTTT. Full variable domain (rest looked up from reference TRBV30 and TRBJ1-5): SQTIHQWPATLVQPVGSPLSLECTVEGTSNPNLYWYRQAAGRGLQLLFYSVGIGQISSEVPQNLSASRPQDRQFILSSKKLLLSDSGFYLCAWRETGRGQPQHFGDGTRLSIL.

The chain uses TRBV30 and TRBJ2-2; tentative D call: TRBD1 (6 bases). V lost 3 bases to trimming and J lost 0 bases, with 14 bases between them. The CDR3 spans 16 residues. Germline values: CDR1 GTSNPN, CDR2 SVGIG (reference sequence). For the CDR3, the DNA is TGTGCCTGGAGACGCCCAGGGGCTTCGAACACCGGGGAGCTGTTTTTT. It encodes CAWRRPGASNTGELFF.

J is TRBJ2-1 and V is TRBV4-2; TRBD2 aligns across 11 bases. Looked up from germline, CDR1 is LGHNA and CDR2 is YNFKEQ. This CDR3 contains 16 residues. V gave up 4 bases and J gave up 7 bases; unmatched junction bases: 9. The CDR3 loop reads CASSRISGGAGNEQFF. The DNA of the CDR3 is TGTGCCAGCAGCCGGATTAGCGGGGGGGCCGGTAATGAGCAGTTCTTC.

This clone turned up a few times. V and J are TRBV5-1 and TRBJ2-3; D tentatively reads TRBD1 or TRBD2 (5 bases each). V was clipped by 5 bases and J by 3 bases, with 13 bases between them. Germline V lookup: CDR1 SGHRS, CDR2 YFSETQ. The CDR3 loop spans 14 amino acids. In DNA, the CDR3 is TGCGCCAGCAGTTGGGGGTCCGATACAGATACGCAGTATTTT. This encodes CASSWGSDTDTQYF.

The rearrangement joins TRBV7-2 to TRBJ2-6; D call uncertain. Germline CDR1 and CDR2: SGHTA and FQGNSA. Trimming took 1 base from V and 1 from J, leaving 8 bases between them. This CDR3 comprises 16 residues. CDR3 loop: CASSLVLQSGANVLTF. DNA of the CDR3: TGTGCCAGCAGCTTAGTATTACAGTCTGGGGCCAACGTCCTGACTTTC.

V is TRBV29-1 and J is TRBJ1-3, with unresolved D. Trimming removed 7 bases at V and 0 bases at J, with 16 bases between. The CDR3 runs 15 residues. Germline CDR1 is SQVTM and CDR2 is ANQGSEA. In DNA, the CDR3 is TGCAGCGCCGGAACAGAGTCCCACTCTGGAAACACCATATATTTT. Translation gives CSAGTESHSGNTIYF.

The chain is built from TRBV20-1 and TRBJ2-3; no clear D gene. Germline CDR1 DFQATT, CDR2 SNEGSKA (reference sequence). The length of the CDR3 is 11 residues. V was cut by 5 bases and J by 6 bases, with 9 bases left in between. The CDR3 coding sequence is TGCAGTGCTCTCTATTCGGATACGCAGTATTTT. Translating gives CSALYSDTQYF.

The chain is built from TRBV23-1 and TRBJ2-5, with D tentatively TRBD1 or TRBD2 (5 bases each). TRBV23-1 is given ORF status, its function remaining uncertain. This CDR3 contains 14 residues. V was pared by 6 bases and J by 2 bases, with 13 bases between. The CDR3 nucleotides read TGCGCCAGCAGAGGGACGACTCTTCAAGAGACCCAGTACTTC. It encodes CASRGTTLQETQYF.

V usage is TRBV6-5 and J usage is TRBJ1-1; perhaps TRBD1 as D (5 bases). Germline CDR1 and CDR2: MNHEY and SVGAGI. V was clipped by 4 bases and J by 1 base, with 16 bases between them. The CDR3 is 16 amino acids. The CDR3 sequence: CASSLLPGTGNTEAFF. In nucleotides, the CDR3 is TGTGCCAGCAGTTTACTACCCGGGACGGGGAACACTGAAGCTTTCTTT.

The chain links TRBV15 to TRBJ2-7, with D maybe TRBD1 (6 bases). CDR3 size: 15 residues. CDR1 LNHNV and CDR2 YYDKDF come from the germline V gene (reference sequence). The germline V and J ends were trimmed by 1 base and 2 bases, with 12 bases remaining between them. CDR3 in DNA: TGTGCCACCAGCAGAGTGGGCACAGGGCCCTACGAGCAGTACTTC. Its protein is CATSRVGTGPYEQYF.